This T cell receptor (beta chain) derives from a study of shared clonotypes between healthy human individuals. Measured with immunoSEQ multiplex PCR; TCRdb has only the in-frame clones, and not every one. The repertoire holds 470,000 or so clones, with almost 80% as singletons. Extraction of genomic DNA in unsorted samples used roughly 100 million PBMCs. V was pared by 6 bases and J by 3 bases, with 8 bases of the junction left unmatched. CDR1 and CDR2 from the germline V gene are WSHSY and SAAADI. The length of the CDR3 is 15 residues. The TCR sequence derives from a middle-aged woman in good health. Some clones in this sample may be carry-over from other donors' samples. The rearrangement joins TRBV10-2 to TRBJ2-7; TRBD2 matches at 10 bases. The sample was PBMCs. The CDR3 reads CASRATSGIDYEQYF. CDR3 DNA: TGCGCCAGCAGAGCCACTAGCGGGATTGACTACGAGCAGTACTTC.